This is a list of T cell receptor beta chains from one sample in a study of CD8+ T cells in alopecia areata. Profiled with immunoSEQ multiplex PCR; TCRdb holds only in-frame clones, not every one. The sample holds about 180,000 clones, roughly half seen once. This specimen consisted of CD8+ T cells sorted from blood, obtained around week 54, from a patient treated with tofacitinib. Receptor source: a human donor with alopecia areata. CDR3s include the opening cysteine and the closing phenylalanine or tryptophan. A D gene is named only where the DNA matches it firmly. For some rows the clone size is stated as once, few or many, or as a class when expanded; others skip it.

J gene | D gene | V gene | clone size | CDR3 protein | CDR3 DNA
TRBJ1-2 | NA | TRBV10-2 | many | CASSEFLGGKGGYGYTF | TGCGCCAGCAGTGAGTTCCTAGGAGGTAAAGGCGGCTATGGCTACACCTTC
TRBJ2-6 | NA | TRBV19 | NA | CASSIGGAGANVLTF | TGTGCCAGTAGTATCGGAGGGGCCGGGGCCAACGTCCTGACTTTC
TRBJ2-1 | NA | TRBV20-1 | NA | CSALGDEQFF | TGCAGTGCTCTGGGGGATGAGCAGTTCTTC
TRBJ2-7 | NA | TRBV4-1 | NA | CASSQGYRVSEQYF | TGCGCCAGCAGCCAAGGTTACAGGGTCAGCGAGCAGTACTTC
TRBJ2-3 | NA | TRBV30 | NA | CAQEAADTQYF | TGTGCCCAGGAGGCGGCAGATACGCAGTATTTT
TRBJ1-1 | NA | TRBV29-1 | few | CSYTPRAGNTEAFF | TGCAGCTACACGCCACGGGCTGGGAACACTGAAGCTTTCTTT
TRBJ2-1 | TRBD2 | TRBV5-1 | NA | CASSPGGLVRAYNEQFF | TGCGCCAGCAGCCCGGGAGGACTAGTTCGGGCCTACAATGAGCAGTTCTTC
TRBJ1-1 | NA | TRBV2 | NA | CASSEAPGNTEAFF | TGTGCCAGCAGTGAAGCCCCCGGGAACACTGAAGCTTTCTTT
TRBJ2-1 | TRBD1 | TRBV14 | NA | CASSHSDRGLRNEQFF | TGTGCCAGCAGCCACTCGGACAGGGGTCTTAGAAATGAGCAGTTCTTC
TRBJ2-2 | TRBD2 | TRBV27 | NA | CASSFLAGENTGELFF | TGTGCCAGCAGTTTCCTAGCGGGGGAGAACACCGGGGAGCTGTTTTTT
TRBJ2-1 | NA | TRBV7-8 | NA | CASSFWDLSGPGSDEQFF | TGTGCCAGCAGCTTCTGGGACCTCTCGGGGCCTGGCTCCGATGAGCAGTTCTTC
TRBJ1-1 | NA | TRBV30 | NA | CAWSHDSNTEAFF | TGTGCCTGGAGCCACGACTCGAACACTGAAGCTTTCTTT
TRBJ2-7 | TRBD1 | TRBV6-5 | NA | CASSQRDRGYEQYF | TGTGCCAGCAGCCAACGGGACAGAGGCTACGAGCAGTACTTC
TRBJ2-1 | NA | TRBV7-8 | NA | CASSYEGWRALEPFF | TGTGCCAGCAGCTACGAGGGTTGGAGAGCCCTCGAGCCGTTCTTC
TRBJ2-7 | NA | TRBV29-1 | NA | CSVAGGLTYEQYF | TGCAGCGTTGCAGGCGGGCTGACCTACGAGCAGTACTTC
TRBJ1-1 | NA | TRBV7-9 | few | CASSRDTLEAFF | TGTGCCAGCAGCAGGGACACCTTAGAAGCTTTCTTT
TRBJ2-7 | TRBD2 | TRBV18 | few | CASSTSGGAREQYF | TGTGCCAGCTCCACTAGCGGGGGGGCCCGGGAGCAGTACTTC
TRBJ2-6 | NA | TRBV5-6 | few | CASSGWTVSSGANVLTF | TGTGCCAGCAGCGGGTGGACAGTTAGCTCTGGGGCCAACGTCCTGACTTTC
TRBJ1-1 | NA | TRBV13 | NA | CASSLLGGGEAAEAFF | TGTGCCAGCAGCTTATTGGGTGGCGGGGAAGCGGCTGAAGCTTTCTTT
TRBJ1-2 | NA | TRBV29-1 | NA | CSVEDLDGYTF | TGCAGCGTTGAAGACCTGGATGGCTACACCTTC
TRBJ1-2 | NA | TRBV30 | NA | CAWRIPPHVLYGYTF | TGTGCCTGGAGGATCCCCCCACACGTGCTCTATGGCTACACCTTC
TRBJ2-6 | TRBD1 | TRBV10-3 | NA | CAILETGVRSGANVLTF | TGTGCCATCCTAGAGACAGGGGTCCGCTCTGGGGCCAACGTCCTGACTTTC
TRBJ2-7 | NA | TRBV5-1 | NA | CASSLATGYDYEQYF | TGCGCCAGCAGCTTGGCTACAGGGTACGACTACGAGCAGTACTTC
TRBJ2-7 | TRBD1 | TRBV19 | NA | CASSWRDREPYEQYF | TGTGCCAGTAGTTGGCGGGACAGGGAGCCCTACGAGCAGTACTTC
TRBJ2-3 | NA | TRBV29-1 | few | CSVEGTTSKGTDTQYF | TGCAGCGTTGAGGGGACGACTTCAAAGGGGACAGATACGCAGTATTTT
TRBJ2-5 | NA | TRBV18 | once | CASSPPQQETQYF | TGTGCCAGCTCACCACCGCAGCAAGAGACCCAGTACTTC
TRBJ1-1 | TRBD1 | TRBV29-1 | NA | CSVSGTDEGMYTEAFF | TGCAGCGTCAGCGGGACAGATGAAGGGATGTACACTGAAGCTTTCTTT
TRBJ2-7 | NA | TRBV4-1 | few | CASSQDSGGTYEQYF | TGCGCCAGCAGCCAAGATTCAGGCGGAACCTACGAGCAGTACTTC
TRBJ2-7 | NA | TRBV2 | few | CASRATQGGYEQYF | TGTGCCAGCAGAGCGACCCAGGGCGGCTACGAGCAGTACTTC
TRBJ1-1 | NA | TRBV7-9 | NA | CASSFAQGGTEAFF | TGTGCCAGCAGCTTTGCCCAGGGAGGGACTGAAGCTTTCTTT
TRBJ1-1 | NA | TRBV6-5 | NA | CASSYSRGGMNTEAFF | TGTGCCAGCAGTTACTCCAGGGGCGGGATGAACACTGAAGCTTTCTTT